This record concerns one TCR beta chain sequence. This entry comes from a study of T cell changes during pregnancy in multiple sclerosis. The method was immunoSEQ multiplex PCR; TCRdb's version includes in-frame clones alone and lacks a portion of them. The table has 85,000 to 100,000 clones, 90% to 95% seen once; the top ten hold roughly 0.99%. The material was peripheral blood, obtained after pregnancy. The TCR sequence derives from a female donor with multiple sclerosis, enrolled in a pregnancy study.

DNA for the CDR3: TGTGCCAGCAGTGACAGGGTCCCAAGCGAGCAGTACTTC. This codes for CASSDRVPSEQYF. This chain connects TRBV6-1 to TRBJ2-7; TRBD1 is a possible D gene (5 bases). CDR1 MNHNS and CDR2 SASEGT come from the germline V gene. The germline V and J ends were trimmed by 3 bases and 6 bases, with 12 bases remaining between them. The CDR3 covers 13 residues.